A single sample gave rise to the 20 T cell receptor beta chains below, sequenced in a study of cytomegalovirus exposure and HLA in healthy donors. Researchers ran the PCR with 60 Vbeta and 13 Jbeta primers. Libraries were prepared by immunoSEQ multiplex PCR; TCRdb keeps only in-frame clonotypes and omits some of them. The sample includes 50,000 or so clones, 75% to 80% of them seen just once. The sequenced sample was PBMCs. Every receptor here comes from a female donor in good health and CMV-seronegative.

This clone was detected once. The V and J genes are TRBV15 and TRBJ2-2; a possible D gene is TRBD1 (6 bases). The CDR3 consists of 15 residues. Trimming stripped 1 base from V and 4 bases from J, with 10 bases between. Germline CDR1 reads LNHNV; CDR2 reads YYDKDF (reference sequence). The CDR3 protein is CATSRGGQITGELFF. The CDR3 bases are TGTGCCACCAGCAGAGGGGGGCAGATCACCGGGGAGCTGTTTTTT.

This clone has only one observation. The chain combines TRBV9 with TRBJ2-5; 8 bases map to TRBD1. The CDR3 covers 16 residues. CDR1 and CDR2 from the germline V gene are SGDLS and YYNGEE. V lost 3 bases, J lost 0 bases, and 7 bases stayed unmatched. CDR3 nucleotides: TGTGCCAGCAGCGCGACCGGGACAGGCTACCAAGAGACCCAGTACTTC. Residues: CASSATGTGYQETQYF.

This chain links TRBV4-2 with TRBJ2-5, with 11 bases that match TRBD1. Near its end, the DNA agrees better with TRBJ2-7, so the J call may be wrong. There are 15 residues in the CDR3. From germline, CDR1 is LGHNA and CDR2 YNFKEQ. The DNA of the CDR3 is TGTGCCAGCAGCCAAGAAGGGACAGGGGGCTACGAGCAGTACTTC. This translates into CASSQEGTGGYEQYF.

The gene calls are TRBV14 and TRBJ2-3, with a tentative D call TRBD1 (6 bases). Trimming cost V 8 bases and J 5 bases, with 17 bases left between them. The CDR3 runs to 14 residues. Germline CDR1 SGHDN, CDR2 FVKESK. The CDR3 DNA follows: TGTGCCAGCGCTCTCAGGGGTTTGAGAGATACGCAGTATTTT. It translates to CASALRGLRDTQYF. Combining the CDR3 with reference TRBV14 and TRBJ2-3 gives the whole variable domain EAGVTQFPSHSVIEKGQTVTLRCDPISGHDNLYWYRRVMGKEIKFLLHFVKESKQDESGMPNNRFLAERTGGTYSTLKVQPAELEDSGVYFCASALRGLRDTQYFGPGTRLTVL.

The chain carries TRBV19 and TRBJ2-5; tentative D call: TRBD1 (5 bases). CDR1 is LNHDA, CDR2 SQIVND, per germline (reference sequence). V was shortened by 4 bases and J by 4 bases, with 13 bases between the two germline ends. The CDR3 covers 14 residues. The CDR3 spells CASSKQEKGETQYF. The CDR3, as DNA: TGTGCCAGTAGTAAACAGGAGAAAGGAGAGACCCAGTACTTC.

V gene TRBV28 combines with J gene TRBJ2-7, with 9 nucleotides matching TRBD2. Per the germline V gene, CDR1 is MDHEN and CDR2 is SYDVKM. The ends lost 5 bases at V and 4 bases at J; junction bases unmatched: 21. The CDR3 length is 19 residues. The CDR3 is CASSGGRGRAHGLSYEQYF. CDR3 bases: TGTGCCAGCAGTGGCGGGCGCGGGAGGGCCCACGGGTTGAGTTACGAGCAGTACTTC.

V is TRBV29-1 and J is TRBJ1-4, with 7 bases aligning to TRBD1. The CDR3 has 13 residues. The germline V gene encodes CDR1 SQVTM and CDR2 ANQGSEA. The ends lost 6 bases at V and 7 bases at J; junction bases unmatched: 8. The CDR3 reads CSVGGQAGEKLFF. DNA for the CDR3: TGCAGCGTGGGCGGACAGGCGGGTGAAAAACTGTTTTTT.

This chain uses TRBV5-6 with TRBJ2-3; maybe TRBD2 (5 bases). The V gene's germline CDR1 is SGHDT and CDR2 YYEEEE. This CDR3 region has 15 residues. V was shortened by 6 bases and J by 2 bases, with 16 bases between the two germline ends. In DNA, the CDR3 is TGTGCCAGCACTTTGCGGGCGGAATTCACAGATACGCAGTATTTT. Its translation is CASTLRAEFTDTQYF.

A remark on this clone: One junction end does not reproduce the germline sequence, and a read error may be involved. The genes are TRBV5-6 and TRBJ1-2; D is unclear. This CDR3 contains 12 residues. Germline V gene sequence: CDR1 SGHDT, CDR2 YYEEEE. Written as DNA, the CDR3 is TGTGCCAGCAGCTTAAATGACTACGGCTACACCTTC. Its protein is CASSLNDYGYTF.

CDR3 protein: CASSLLNEQFF. The CDR3 bases are TGTGCCAGCAGCCTACTGAATGAGCAGTTCTTC. The chain carries TRBV27 and TRBJ2-1; D ambiguous. The germline gives CDR1 MNHEY, CDR2 SMNVEV (reference sequence). The length of the CDR3 is 11 residues. V was pared by 6 bases and J by 7 bases, with 7 bases between.

This chain connects TRBV7-2 to TRBJ2-3; tentatively, D is TRBD2 (5 bases). Trimming stripped 1 base from V and 2 bases from J, with 10 bases between. The germline CDR1 and CDR2 sequences are SGHTA and FQGNSA. The CDR3 has 15 amino acids. The DNA of the CDR3 is TGTGCCAGCAGCTTAGAGTCGGGGTACACAGATACGCAGTATTTT. Encoded protein: CASSLESGYTDTQYF.

The chain links TRBV5-6 to TRBJ2-7, with 9 positions matching TRBD1. Unmatched junction bases numbered 13, after V lost 4 bases and J lost 5 bases. This CDR3 contains 16 residues. Germline assignment: CDR1 SGHDT and CDR2 YYEEEE. For the CDR3, the DNA is TGTGCCAGCAGCCGAGCCCGGACAGGGGAGCTGGACGAGCAGTACTTC. Translating it yields CASSRARTGELDEQYF.

V usage is TRBV10-3 and J usage is TRBJ2-3, with 8 bases fitting TRBD2. Losses at the gene ends were 3 bases for V and 2 bases for J; bases not matched to a gene: 4. Germline V lookup: CDR1 ENHRY, CDR2 SYGVKD. This CDR3 is built from 15 residues. The CDR3 nucleotides read TGTGCCATCAGTGACGCTAGCGGGCTCACAGATACGCAGTATTTT. It codes for CAISDASGLTDTQYF.

The chain carries TRBV5-1 and TRBJ1-2; D call uncertain. The CDR3 loop spans 12 amino acids. Germline V gene lookup returns CDR1 SGHRS and CDR2 YFSETQ. Trimming removed 5 bases from V and 0 bases from J, with 5 bases in between. The chain's CDR3 is CASRQSNYGYTF. The CDR3 DNA is TGCGCCAGCAGACAGTCTAACTATGGCTACACCTTC.

The chain recombines TRBV5-5 with TRBJ2-7, with 8 bases lining up with TRBD2. Germline values: CDR1 SGHKS, CDR2 YYEKEE (reference sequence). This CDR3 contains 16 residues. The V segment lost 2 bases and the J segment 3 bases; nucleotides outside the gene matches: 10. The CDR3 region is CASSFWGGGPIYEQYF. The CDR3, as DNA: TGTGCCAGCAGCTTTTGGGGCGGGGGGCCCATCTACGAGCAGTACTTC.

The chain links TRBV11-2 to TRBJ2-7; D may be TRBD1 (6 bases). V was clipped by 3 bases and J by 2 bases, with 8 bases between them. The germline gives CDR1 SGHAT, CDR2 FQNNGV. This CDR3 spans 13 amino acids. The CDR3 sequence is CASSLNRAYEQYF. CDR3 DNA sequence: TGTGCCAGCAGCTTGAACAGGGCCTACGAGCAGTACTTC.

Only a few counts were recorded for this clone. The chain combines TRBV14 with TRBJ2-5; the match to TRBD2 covers 8 bases. J was trimmed by 1 base and V by 4 bases; bases with no gene match: 11. In germline, CDR1 is SGHDN, CDR2 FVKESK. The CDR3 has 17 amino acids. The CDR3 region has the DNA TGTGCCAGCAGCCTTCCCGGGACTAGGAACTTCCAAGAGACCCAGTACTTC. Protein product: CASSLPGTRNFQETQYF.

V and J are TRBV19 and TRBJ2-5, with TRBD1 as a possible D gene (6 bases). V was pared by 10 bases and J by 3 bases, with 15 bases between. This CDR3 has 13 amino acids. Per germline, CDR1 LNHDA and CDR2 SQIVND (reference sequence). The CDR3 nucleotides read TGTGCCACCAGCCGACAGGCCAAAGAGACCCAGTACTTC. Its translation: CATSRQAKETQYF. The full variable domain, rest sourced from reference TRBV19 and TRBJ2-5, is DGGITQSPKYLFRKEGQNVTLSCEQNLNHDAMYWYRQDPGQGLRLIYYSQIVNDFQKGDIAEGYSVSREKKESFPLTVTSAQKNPTAFYLCATSRQAKETQYFGPGTRLLVL.

V and J are TRBV18 and TRBJ2-7, with D maybe TRBD2 (6 bases). Between the trimmed V and J ends, which lost 2 bases and 6 bases, there was a span of 20 bases. CDR3 size: 16 residues. Germline CDR1 and CDR2: KGHSH and LQKENI. Here the CDR3 reads CASSPMSGGGLSEQYF. CDR3 nucleotide sequence: TGTGCCAGCTCACCAATGTCGGGTGGAGGGCTCAGCGAGCAGTACTTC.

The table lists this clone with a few counts. The chain recombines TRBV2 with TRBJ2-3; D not resolved. Germline CDR1 reads SNHLY; CDR2 reads FYNNEI. The CDR3 is 14 amino acids. V shed 7 bases and J shed 2 bases, with 13 bases lying between them. The CDR3 region is CASINPTNTDTQYF. CDR3 DNA sequence: TGTGCCAGCATCAACCCTACCAACACAGATACGCAGTATTTT.